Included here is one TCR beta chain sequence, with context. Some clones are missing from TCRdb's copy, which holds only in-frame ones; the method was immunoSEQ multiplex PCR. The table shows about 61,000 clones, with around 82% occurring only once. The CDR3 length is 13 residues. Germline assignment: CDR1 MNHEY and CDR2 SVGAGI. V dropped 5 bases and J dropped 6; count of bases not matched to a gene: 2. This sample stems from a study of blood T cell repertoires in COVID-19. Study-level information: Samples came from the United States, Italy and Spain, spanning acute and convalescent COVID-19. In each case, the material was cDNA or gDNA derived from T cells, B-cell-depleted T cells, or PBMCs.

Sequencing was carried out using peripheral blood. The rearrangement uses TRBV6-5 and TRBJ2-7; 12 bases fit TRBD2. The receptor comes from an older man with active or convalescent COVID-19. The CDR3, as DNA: TGTGCCAGCAGTCAGGGACTAGCGGGCGAGCAGTACTTC. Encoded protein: CASSQGLAGEQYF.